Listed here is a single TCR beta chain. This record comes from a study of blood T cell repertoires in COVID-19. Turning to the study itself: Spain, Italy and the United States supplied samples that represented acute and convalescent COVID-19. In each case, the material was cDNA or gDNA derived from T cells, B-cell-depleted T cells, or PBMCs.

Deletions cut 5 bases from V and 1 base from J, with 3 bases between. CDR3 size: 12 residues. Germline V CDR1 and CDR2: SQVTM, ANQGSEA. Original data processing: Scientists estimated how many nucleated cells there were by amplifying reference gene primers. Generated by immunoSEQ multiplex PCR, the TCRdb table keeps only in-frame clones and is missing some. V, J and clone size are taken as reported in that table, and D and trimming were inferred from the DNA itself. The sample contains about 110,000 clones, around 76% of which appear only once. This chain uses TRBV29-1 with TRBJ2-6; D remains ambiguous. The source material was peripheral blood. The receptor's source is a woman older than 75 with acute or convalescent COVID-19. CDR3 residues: CSVLSGANVLTF. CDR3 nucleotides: TGCAGCGTTTTATCTGGGGCCAACGTCCTGACTTTC.